What follows are 32 T cell receptor beta chains derived from one specimen sequenced in a study of blood T cell repertoires in COVID-19 (dated by TCRdb to the early 2020s). The library was obtained by the immunoSEQ multiplex PCR assay. TCRdb took over this immuneACCESS table, retaining in-frame rearrangements with V and J assigned. Such tables are incomplete; in checked studies, under half of the missing clones stem from an unresolved V gene, and the remainder is unexplained. For this sample there are around 230,000 clones; more than 75% appear just once. The ten most abundant clones make up approximately 10% of the sample. Input material: peripheral blood. The receptor source for this set is a man between 45 and 60 years old with COVID-19, enrolled during active disease.

The rearrangement joins TRBV6-5 to TRBJ1-3; TRBD1 might be the D (5 bases). The CDR3 loop spans 14 amino acids. Between the trimmed V and J ends, which lost 7 bases and 2 bases, there was a span of 12 bases. Per germline, CDR1 MNHEY and CDR2 SVGAGI. The CDR3 DNA reads as TGTGCCAGCACCCTCGGGGGGACTGGAAACACCATATATTTT. It translates to CASTLGGTGNTIYF.

V gene TRBV7-9 combines with J gene TRBJ2-2; 7 positions agree with TRBD1. The CDR3 spans 16 residues. Germline V gene data show CDR1 as SEHNR and CDR2 as FQNEAQ (reference sequence). After removal of 4 bases from V and 0 bases from J, the junction contained 5 bases not matched to a gene. The CDR3 region is CASSWGQNANTGELFF. CDR3 in DNA: TGTGCCAGCAGCTGGGGACAGAACGCGAACACCGGGGAGCTGTTTTTT. The whole variable domain, filled in from reference TRBV7-9 and TRBJ2-2, reads DTGVSQNPRHKITKRGQNVTFRCDPISEHNRLYWYRQTLGQGPEFLTYFQNEAQLEKSRLLSDRFSAERPKGSFSTLEIQRTEQGDSAMYLCASSWGQNANTGELFFGEGSRLTVL.

The chain combines TRBV6-5 with TRBJ2-2; D is unclear. CDR3 length: 12 residues. Germline V CDR1 and CDR2: MNHEY, SVGAGI. V lost 6 bases to trimming and J lost 5 bases, with 7 bases between them. The CDR3 here is CASSHGTGELFF. CDR3 in DNA: TGTGCCAGCAGCCACGGGACCGGGGAGCTGTTTTTT.

Remarks on this clone: In the same sample, other DNA sequences code for this CDR3. The genes are TRBV24-1 and TRBJ2-7, with 10 positions matching TRBD1. With 5 bases clipped from V and 2 bases from J, the junction kept 2 bases outside the gene matches. There are 14 residues in the CDR3. Looked up from germline, CDR1 is KGHDR and CDR2 is SFDVKD. The CDR3 reads CATSGGQGAYEQYF. The CDR3, as DNA: TGTGCCACCAGTGGCGGACAGGGGGCCTACGAGCAGTACTTC.

The chain couples TRBV12-5 to TRBJ2-1; 8 positions agree with TRBD2. The CDR3 sequence is 14 residues long. V lost 2 bases, J lost 8 bases, and 5 bases stayed unmatched. The germline V gene encodes CDR1 LGHNT and CDR2 FRNRAP. The CDR3 loop reads CASGLRLAGHEQFF. CDR3 nucleotides: TGTGCTAGTGGTTTGAGGCTAGCGGGCCATGAGCAGTTCTTC.

The genes are TRBV2 and TRBJ1-1, with 8 bases aligning to TRBD1. The V segment lost 2 bases and the J segment 1 base; nucleotides outside the gene matches: 3. The CDR3 is 15 residues long. Germline CDR1 reads SNHLY; CDR2 reads FYNNEI. The CDR3 coding sequence is TGTGCCAGCAGTGAACAGGGGGCTGGGAACACTGAAGCTTTCTTT. Amino acid sequence: CASSEQGAGNTEAFF.

This clone was detected a few times. The CDR3 DNA reads TGTGCCAGGTCACCCGGGACAGAAGGCGGAGCTGACTATGGCTACACCTTC. It specifies CARSPGTEGGADYGYTF. The V gene is TRBV19, the J gene TRBJ1-2; 7 nucleotides line up with TRBD1. V was clipped by 9 bases and J by 3 bases; unmatched bases: 19. Germline values: CDR1 LNHDA, CDR2 SQIVND (reference sequence). This CDR3 is 17 amino acids long. The full variable domain, completed using reference TRBV19 and TRBJ1-2, is DGGITQSPKYLFRKEGQNVTLSCEQNLNHDAMYWYRQDPGQGLRLIYYSQIVNDFQKGDIAEGYSVSREKKESFPLTVTSAQKNPTAFYLCARSPGTEGGADYGYTFGSGTRLTVV.

The chain carries TRBV6-2 or TRBV6-3 and TRBJ1-2, with D hard to call. Germline values: CDR1 MNHEY, CDR2 SVGEGT. Trimming took off 0 bases at V and 8 bases at J, with 13 bases between the two ends. This CDR3 has 14 residues. The DNA for the CDR3 is TGTGCCAGCAGTTACTCAGAGGGTTTCGGCGGCTACACCTTC. As protein: CASSYSEGFGGYTF.

V usage is TRBV30 and J usage is TRBJ2-7; TRBD2 is a possible D gene (6 bases). The CDR3 spans 14 residues. V was shortened by 3 bases and J by 3 bases, with 15 bases between the two germline ends. The germline gives CDR1 GTSNPN, CDR2 SVGIG (reference sequence). The DNA of the CDR3 is TGTGCCTGGAGGTGGGGGGTTGGTCGCTACGAGCAGTACTTC. Translation gives CAWRWGVGRYEQYF. Full variable domain (rest looked up from reference TRBV30 and TRBJ2-7): SQTIHQWPATLVQPVGSPLSLECTVEGTSNPNLYWYRQAAGRGLQLLFYSVGIGQISSEVPQNLSASRPQDRQFILSSKKLLLSDSGFYLCAWRWGVGRYEQYFGPGTRLTVT.

V usage is TRBV6-1 and J usage is TRBJ1-4; the D gene is possibly TRBD1 (6 bases). The ends were cut back, 2 bases at V and 7 bases at J, with 14 bases in the middle. CDR1 MNHNS and CDR2 SASEGT come from the germline V gene. The CDR3 has 15 amino acids. The CDR3 reads CASSETTGLGEKLFF. The CDR3 DNA follows: TGTGCCAGCAGTGAAACAACAGGGTTAGGTGAAAAACTGTTTTTT.

The chain links TRBV18 to TRBJ1-1; D is perhaps TRBD1 (6 bases). V was shortened by 8 bases and J by 4 bases, with 17 bases between the two germline ends. The germline V gene has CDR1 KGHSH and CDR2 LQKENI. This CDR3 is 14 amino acids long. CDR3 in amino acids: CASLPGAGGTEAFF. CDR3 DNA: TGTGCCAGCCTCCCAGGGGCGGGGGGCACTGAAGCTTTCTTT.

J is TRBJ1-2 and V is TRBV28; unclear D gene. The V end was cut by 1 base, the J end by 0 bases, with 3 bases between. From germline, CDR1 is MDHEN and CDR2 SYDVKM. This CDR3 region has 13 residues. CDR3 residues: CASSLLANYGYTF. In DNA form, the CDR3 reads TGTGCCAGCAGTTTATTAGCTAACTATGGCTACACCTTC.

This chain uses TRBV9 with TRBJ2-1; 10 positions agree with TRBD1. The CDR3 is made up of 14 amino acids. V was pared by 3 bases and J by 10 bases, with 7 bases of the junction left unmatched. CDR1 is SGDLS, CDR2 YYNGEE, per germline. The CDR3: CASSDRDRGREQFF. The DNA for the CDR3 is TGTGCCAGCAGCGACCGGGACAGGGGCAGGGAGCAGTTCTTC.

V and J are TRBV2 and TRBJ1-4; maybe TRBD1 (6 bases). The CDR3 loop spans 14 amino acids. V was clipped by 3 bases and J by 9 bases, with 14 bases between them. CDR1 is SNHLY, CDR2 FYNNEI, per germline. CDR3 nucleotide sequence: TGTGCCAGCAGTGACAGGGGAGGGATGAAAAAACTGTTTTTT. Translated: CASSDRGGMKKLFF.

This chain joins TRBV11-2 and TRBJ2-7, with D hard to call. Germline assignment: CDR1 SGHAT and CDR2 FQNNGV. CDR3 length equals 12 residues. V lost 2 bases to trimming and J lost 4 bases, with 6 bases between them. The CDR3 DNA follows: TGTGCCAGCAGCTTAAACGGGTACGAGCAGTACTTC. Amino acids: CASSLNGYEQYF.

CDR3 residues: CASSSDFQGDEQFF. As DNA, the CDR3 is TGTGCCAGCAGTTCGGACTTCCAGGGGGATGAGCAGTTCTTC. V usage is TRBV7-3 and J usage is TRBJ2-1, with 7 bases lining up with TRBD1. V was clipped by 6 bases and J by 8 bases; unmatched bases: 10. Germline loops: CDR1 SGHTA, CDR2 FQGTGA. The CDR3 runs to 14 residues. Looking up the rest from reference TRBV7-3 and TRBJ2-1 gives the full variable domain: GAGVSQTPSNKVTEKGKYVELRCDPISGHTALYWYRQSLGQGPEFLIYFQGTGAADDSGLPNDRFFAVRPEGSVSTLKIQRTERGDSAVYLCASSSDFQGDEQFFGPGTRLTVL.

This chain uses TRBV27 with TRBJ2-3; a possible D gene is TRBD2 (5 bases). V lost 6 bases and J lost 0, with 16 bases in between. Per the germline V gene, CDR1 is MNHEY and CDR2 is SMNVEV (reference sequence). The length of the CDR3 is 16 residues. DNA of the CDR3: TGTGCCAGCAGAAACATCCGGGAACACAGCACAGATACGCAGTATTTT. Encoded protein: CASRNIREHSTDTQYF.

V is TRBV6-5 and J is TRBJ1-4; D gene unclear. Germline values: CDR1 MNHEY, CDR2 SVGAGI. The V end lost 8 bases, the J end lost 8 bases, and 15 bases lay between the germline ends. The CDR3 totals 13 residues. The CDR3 protein is CASWRPGSEKLFF. In DNA form, the CDR3 reads TGTGCCAGCTGGCGTCCGGGAAGCGAAAAACTGTTTTTT.

This clone was picked up one time. V usage is TRBV5-4 and J usage is TRBJ2-1; 11 bases match TRBD2. Unmatched junction bases numbered 3, after V lost 2 bases and J lost 5 bases. The germline V gene encodes CDR1 SGHNT and CDR2 YYREEE (reference sequence). This CDR3 region has 15 residues. The CDR3 DNA is TGTGCCAGCAGCTTCACTAGCGGGGGTAACAATGAGCAGTTCTTC. Protein product: CASSFTSGGNNEQFF.

This clone appeared once. The junction departs from the called germline gene at one end, perhaps through a read error. The chain recombines TRBV12-3 or TRBV12-4 with TRBJ2-7; a weak D match, TRBD1 (6 bases). There are 11 residues in the CDR3. The CDR3 protein is CASSRNRAVNF. The CDR3 coding sequence is TGTGCCAGCAGCCGCAACAGGGCGGTTAACTTC.

This chain joins TRBV7-9 and TRBJ2-5; tentative D call: TRBD2 (5 bases). V dropped 1 base and J dropped 4 bases, with 10 bases sitting between them. The CDR3 consists of 14 residues. The germline V gene has CDR1 SEHNR and CDR2 FQNEAQ (reference sequence). The CDR3 loop is CASSLEPGLETQYF. The DNA for the CDR3 is TGTGCCAGCAGCTTAGAACCGGGGTTAGAGACCCAGTACTTC.

The rearrangement joins TRBV4-1 to TRBJ2-2; D gene ambiguous. Trimming stripped 2 bases from V and 3 bases from J, with 7 bases between. This CDR3 spans 14 amino acids. Germline CDR1 MGHRA, CDR2 YSYEKL. CDR3 in amino acids: CASSQKLHTGELFF. The CDR3 bases are TGCGCCAGCAGCCAAAAACTACACACCGGGGAGCTGTTTTTT.

This clone came up once. The chain uses TRBV29-1 and TRBJ2-1; 7 nucleotides match TRBD2. Germline CDR1 and CDR2: SQVTM and ANQGSEA. Unmatched junction bases numbered 14, after V lost 8 bases and J lost 4 bases. The CDR3 runs 15 residues. The CDR3 sequence is CSLTGLGGSYNEQFF. CDR3 DNA sequence: TGCAGCCTTACCGGTTTGGGCGGGAGTTACAATGAGCAGTTCTTC.

The V call is TRBV12-3 or TRBV12-4, the J call TRBJ1-5; D not certain. This CDR3 has 13 residues. Trimming shortened V by 3 bases and J by 7 bases, and 10 bases separated the two germline ends. CDR3 DNA sequence: TGTGCCAGCAGTTTTTTAGGCGGCCAGCCCCAGCATTTT. This gives the protein CASSFLGGQPQHF.

This clone was found once. The V gene is TRBV6-5, the J gene TRBJ1-3; TRBD1 matches at 8 bases. Trimming removed 2 bases from V and 4 bases from J; junction bases left unmatched: 7. This CDR3 is built from 16 residues. Germline CDR1 is MNHEY and CDR2 is SVGAGI. The DNA for the CDR3 is TGTGCCAGCAGTTACCAAATACAGGGGGGCGGAAACACCATATATTTT. This sequence encodes CASSYQIQGGGNTIYF.

The rearrangement uses TRBV24-1 and TRBJ2-1; 8 bases line up with TRBD2. The trim removed 3 bases at V and 5 bases at J, leaving 2 bases unmatched. CDR1 is KGHDR, CDR2 SFDVKD, per germline. The CDR3 runs 14 residues. CDR3 sequence (DNA): TGTGCCACCAGTGATGCGGGGGGAGACAATGAGCAGTTCTTC. This sequence encodes CATSDAGGDNEQFF.

The chain employs TRBV19 and TRBJ1-1; tentative D call: TRBD1 (5 bases). The V and J ends lost 6 bases and 1 base respectively, with 12 bases between them. The CDR3 is 14 residues long. CDR1 and CDR2 from the germline V gene are LNHDA and SQIVND (reference sequence). The CDR3, as DNA: TGTGCCAGTAGCGGCCAGGGCGGGAACACTGAAGCTTTCTTT. It translates to CASSGQGGNTEAFF.

Note on this clone: The sample has other DNA sequences that encode this CDR3 too. The V call is TRBV9, the J call TRBJ2-3; perhaps TRBD2 as D (5 bases). With 0 bases removed from V and 5 bases from J, the gap between germline ends came to 7 bases. The germline CDR1 and CDR2 sequences are SGDLS and YYNGEE. This CDR3 spans 13 amino acids. CDR3 region: CASSVAGKDTQYF. The CDR3 bases are TGTGCCAGCAGCGTAGCGGGAAAAGATACGCAGTATTTT.

For the CDR3, the DNA is TGTGCCAGCAAGGGGCTCCAGGGTGAAAAACTGTTTTTT. Amino acid sequence: CASKGLQGEKLFF. The rearrangement uses TRBV27 and TRBJ1-4, with D maybe TRBD1 (5 bases). The CDR3 extends over 13 amino acids. Germline lookup yields CDR1 MNHEY and CDR2 SMNVEV (reference sequence). Trimming removed 7 bases at V and 7 bases at J, with 13 bases between.

The CDR3 coding sequence is TGCGCCAGCAGCCAAGCGGGCGCGGGGGCTGGAAACACCATATATTTT. It translates to CASSQAGAGAGNTIYF. J is TRBJ1-3 and V is TRBV4-3, with a weak D call TRBD1 (5 bases). The length of the CDR3 is 16 residues. CDR1 and CDR2 (germline): LGHNA, YSLEER. V was clipped by 1 base and J by 2 bases, with 12 bases between them.

Only a few counts were recorded for this clone. V is TRBV7-2 and J is TRBJ1-1; 7 positions agree with TRBD1. There are 16 residues in the CDR3. Trimming took 3 bases from V and 0 from J; bases not matched to a gene: 7. Germline V gene data show CDR1 as SGHTA and CDR2 as FQGNSA. In DNA form, the CDR3 reads TGTGCCAGCAGCTTGCAAGGGGGCAGACTGAACACTGAAGCTTTCTTT. Translation gives CASSLQGGRLNTEAFF.

V gene TRBV5-6 combines with J gene TRBJ2-1; TRBD1 matches at 9 bases. The CDR3 extends over 15 amino acids. Germline CDR1 reads SGHDT; CDR2 reads YYEEEE. Trimming removed 4 bases from V and 6 bases from J; junction bases left unmatched: 8. DNA for the CDR3: TGTGCCAGCAGCATGGTGGGACAGGGCGGCAATGAGCAGTTCTTC. This sequence encodes CASSMVGQGGNEQFF.